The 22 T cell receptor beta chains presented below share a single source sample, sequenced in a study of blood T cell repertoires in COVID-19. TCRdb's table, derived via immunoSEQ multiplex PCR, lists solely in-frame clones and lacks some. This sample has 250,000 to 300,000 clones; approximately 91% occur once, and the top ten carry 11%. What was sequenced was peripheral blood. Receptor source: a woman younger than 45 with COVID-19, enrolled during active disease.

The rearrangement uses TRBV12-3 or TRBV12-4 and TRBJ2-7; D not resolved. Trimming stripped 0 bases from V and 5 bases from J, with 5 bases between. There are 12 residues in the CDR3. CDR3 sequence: CASSLAADEQYF. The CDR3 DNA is TGTGCCAGCAGTTTAGCGGCGGACGAGCAGTACTTC.

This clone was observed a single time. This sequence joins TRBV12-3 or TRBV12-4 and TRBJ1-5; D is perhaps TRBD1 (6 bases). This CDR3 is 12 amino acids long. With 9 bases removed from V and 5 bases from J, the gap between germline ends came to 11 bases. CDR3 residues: CASKTGYQPQHF. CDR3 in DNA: TGTGCCAGTAAAACAGGGTATCAGCCCCAGCATTTT.

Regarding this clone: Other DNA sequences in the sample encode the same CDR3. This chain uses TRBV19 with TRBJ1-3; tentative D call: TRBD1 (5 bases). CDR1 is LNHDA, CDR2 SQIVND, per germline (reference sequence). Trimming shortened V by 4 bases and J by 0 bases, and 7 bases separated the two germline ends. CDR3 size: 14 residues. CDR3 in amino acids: CASSRGVSGNTIYF. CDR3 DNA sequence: TGTGCCAGTAGTAGGGGCGTCTCTGGAAACACCATATATTTT.

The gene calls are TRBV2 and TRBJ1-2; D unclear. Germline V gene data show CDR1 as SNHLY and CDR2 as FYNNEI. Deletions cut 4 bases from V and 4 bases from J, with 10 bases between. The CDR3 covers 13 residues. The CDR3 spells CASSGPPLYGYTF. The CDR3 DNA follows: TGTGCCAGCAGTGGGCCGCCGCTCTATGGCTACACCTTC.

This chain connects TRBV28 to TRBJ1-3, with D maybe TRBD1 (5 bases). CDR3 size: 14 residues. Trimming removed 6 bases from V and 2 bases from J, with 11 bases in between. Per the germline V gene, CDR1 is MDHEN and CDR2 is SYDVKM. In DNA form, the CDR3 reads TGTGCCAGCAGGACCACAGGAGCTGGAAACACCATATATTTT. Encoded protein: CASRTTGAGNTIYF.

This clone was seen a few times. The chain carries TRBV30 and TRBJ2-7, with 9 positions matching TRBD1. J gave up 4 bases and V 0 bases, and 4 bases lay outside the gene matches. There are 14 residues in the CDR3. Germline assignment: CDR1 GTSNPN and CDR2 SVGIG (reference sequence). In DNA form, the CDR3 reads TGTGCCTGGAGTGTCGGACAGGGGTTATACGAGCAGTACTTC. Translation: CAWSVGQGLYEQYF.

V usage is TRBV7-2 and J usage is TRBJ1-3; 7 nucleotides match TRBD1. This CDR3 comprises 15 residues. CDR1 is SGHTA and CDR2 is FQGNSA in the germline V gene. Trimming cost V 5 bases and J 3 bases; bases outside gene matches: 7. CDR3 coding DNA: TGTGCCAGCAGCCCTCACTCAGGGGGTGGAAACACCATATATTTT. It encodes CASSPHSGGGNTIYF.

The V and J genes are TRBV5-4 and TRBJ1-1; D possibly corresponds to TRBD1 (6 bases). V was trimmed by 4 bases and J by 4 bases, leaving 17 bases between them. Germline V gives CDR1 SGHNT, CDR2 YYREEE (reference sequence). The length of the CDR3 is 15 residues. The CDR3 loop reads CASSRPLQGSTEAFF. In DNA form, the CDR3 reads TGTGCCAGCAGCCGACCACTACAGGGTTCCACTGAAGCTTTCTTT.

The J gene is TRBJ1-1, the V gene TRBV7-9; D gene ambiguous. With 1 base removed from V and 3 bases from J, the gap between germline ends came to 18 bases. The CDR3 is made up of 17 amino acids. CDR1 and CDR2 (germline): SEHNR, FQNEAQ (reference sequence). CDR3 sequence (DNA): TGTGCCAGCAGCTTAGTTTCATATGAGGGATCGGACACTGAAGCTTTCTTT. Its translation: CASSLVSYEGSDTEAFF.

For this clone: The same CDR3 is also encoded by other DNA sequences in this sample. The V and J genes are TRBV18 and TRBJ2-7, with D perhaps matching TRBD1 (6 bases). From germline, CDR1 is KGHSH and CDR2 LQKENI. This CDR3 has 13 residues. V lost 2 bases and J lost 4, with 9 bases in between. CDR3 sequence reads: CASSPGTGYEQYF. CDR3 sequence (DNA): TGTGCCAGCTCACCAGGTACAGGGTACGAGCAGTACTTC.

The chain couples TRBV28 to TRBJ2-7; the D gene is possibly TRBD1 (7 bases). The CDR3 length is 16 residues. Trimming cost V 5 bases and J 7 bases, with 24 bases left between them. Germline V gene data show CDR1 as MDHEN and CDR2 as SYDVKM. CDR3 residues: CASSPPGGQSGGEQYF. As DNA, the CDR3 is TGTGCCAGCAGTCCCCCCGGGGGACAGAGCGGCGGAGAGCAGTACTTC.

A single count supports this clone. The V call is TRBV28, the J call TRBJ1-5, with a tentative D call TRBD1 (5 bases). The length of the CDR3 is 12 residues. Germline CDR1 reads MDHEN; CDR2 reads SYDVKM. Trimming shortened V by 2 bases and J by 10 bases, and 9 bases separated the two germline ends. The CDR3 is CASSLGRGPQHF. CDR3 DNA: TGTGCCAGCAGTTTAGGGAGGGGTCCCCAGCATTTT.

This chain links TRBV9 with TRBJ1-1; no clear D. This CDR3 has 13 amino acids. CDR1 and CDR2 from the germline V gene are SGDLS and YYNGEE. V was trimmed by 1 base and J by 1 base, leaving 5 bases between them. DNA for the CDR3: TGTGCCAGCAGCGTAATACAGAACACTGAAGCTTTCTTT. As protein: CASSVIQNTEAFF.

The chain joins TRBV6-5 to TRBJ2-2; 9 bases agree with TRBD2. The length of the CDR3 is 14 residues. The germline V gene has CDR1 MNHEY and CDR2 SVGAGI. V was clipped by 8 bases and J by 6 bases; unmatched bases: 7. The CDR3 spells CASSRTSVAGELFF. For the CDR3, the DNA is TGTGCCAGCTCTCGGACTAGCGTGGCCGGGGAGCTGTTTTTT.

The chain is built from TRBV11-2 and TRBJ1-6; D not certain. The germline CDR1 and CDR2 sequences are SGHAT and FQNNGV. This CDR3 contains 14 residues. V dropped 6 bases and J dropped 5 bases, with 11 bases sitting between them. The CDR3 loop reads CASSPGVHNSPLHF. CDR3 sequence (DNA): TGTGCCAGCAGTCCCGGGGTTCATAATTCACCCCTCCACTTT.

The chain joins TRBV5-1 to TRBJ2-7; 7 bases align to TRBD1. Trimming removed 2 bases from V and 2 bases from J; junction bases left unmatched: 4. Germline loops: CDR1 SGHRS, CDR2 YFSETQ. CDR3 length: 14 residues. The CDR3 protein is CASSFRDSPYEQYF. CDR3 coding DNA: TGCGCCAGCAGCTTTCGGGACAGCCCCTACGAGCAGTACTTC.

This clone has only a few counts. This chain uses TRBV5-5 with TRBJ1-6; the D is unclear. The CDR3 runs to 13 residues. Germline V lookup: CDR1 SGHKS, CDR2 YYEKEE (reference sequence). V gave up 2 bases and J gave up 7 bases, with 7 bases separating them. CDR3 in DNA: TGTGCCAGCAGCTTTCAGTTAAATTCACCCCTCCACTTT. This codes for CASSFQLNSPLHF.

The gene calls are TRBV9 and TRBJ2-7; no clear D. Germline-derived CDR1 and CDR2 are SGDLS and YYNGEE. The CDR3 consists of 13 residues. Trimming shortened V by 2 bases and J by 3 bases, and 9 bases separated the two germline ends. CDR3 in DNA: TGTGCCAGCAGCGTTGCTACCGGCTACGAGCAGTACTTC. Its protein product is CASSVATGYEQYF.

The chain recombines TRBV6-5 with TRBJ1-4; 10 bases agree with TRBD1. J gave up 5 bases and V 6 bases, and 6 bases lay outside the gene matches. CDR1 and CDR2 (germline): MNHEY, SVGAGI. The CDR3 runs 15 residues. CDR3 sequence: CASRDPGQGNEKLFF. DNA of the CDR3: TGTGCCAGCAGGGATCCGGGACAGGGGAATGAAAAACTGTTTTTT.

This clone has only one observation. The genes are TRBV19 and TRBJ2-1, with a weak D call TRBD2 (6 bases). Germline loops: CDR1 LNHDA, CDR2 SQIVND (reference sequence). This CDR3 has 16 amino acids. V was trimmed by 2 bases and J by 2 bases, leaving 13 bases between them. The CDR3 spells CASSIFGSATYNEQFF. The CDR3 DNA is TGTGCCAGTAGTATATTCGGGAGTGCGACCTACAATGAGCAGTTCTTC.

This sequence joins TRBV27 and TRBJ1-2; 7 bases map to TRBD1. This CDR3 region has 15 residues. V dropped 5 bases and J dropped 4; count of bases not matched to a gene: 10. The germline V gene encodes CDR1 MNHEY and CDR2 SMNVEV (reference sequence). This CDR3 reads CASSTTGALSYGYTF. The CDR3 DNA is TGTGCCAGCAGTACTACAGGGGCCCTCTCCTATGGCTACACCTTC.

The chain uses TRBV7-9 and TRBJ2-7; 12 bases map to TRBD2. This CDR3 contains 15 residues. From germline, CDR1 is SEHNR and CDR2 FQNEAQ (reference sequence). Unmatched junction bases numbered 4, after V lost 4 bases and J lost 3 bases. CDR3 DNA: TGTGCCAGCAGCTCCGGACTAGCGGGAATCTACGAGCAGTACTTC. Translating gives CASSSGLAGIYEQYF.